The clone carrying this TCR beta chain was observed a single time. An input of 0.5 to 1 ug of RNA was subjected to reverse transcription using random hexamers. Across 54 Vbeta and 13 Jbeta, immunoSEQ multiplex PCR amplified TCR beta CDR3. From the immunoSEQ multiplex PCR reads, TCRdb called clonotypes with MiXCR, one entry per CDR3 protein. The data show 180,000 or so distinct CDR3 sequences, with 90% to 95% seen just once and roughly 0.088% held by the top ten. Germline-derived CDR1 and CDR2 are DFQATT and SNEGSKA (reference sequence). V was pared by 5 bases and J by 7 bases, with 7 bases of the junction left unmatched. The CDR3 has 12 residues. The sample originates from a study of CD8 T cells in Susac syndrome. CD8+ and CD4+ T cells from blood underwent TCR beta sequencing, which was carried out in a high-throughput format. Both CD4+ and CD8+ T cells were negatively isolated, and TEMRA cells underwent FACS enrichment.

Sequenced material: CD4+ T cells from PBMCs. V usage is TRBV20-1 and J usage is TRBJ1-2, with 7 bases lining up with TRBD1. The TCR originated in a human donor with multiple sclerosis. The CDR3 bases are TGCAGTGCTGGCAGGGGGGAGGTTGGCTACACCTTC. Its translation is CSAGRGEVGYTF.